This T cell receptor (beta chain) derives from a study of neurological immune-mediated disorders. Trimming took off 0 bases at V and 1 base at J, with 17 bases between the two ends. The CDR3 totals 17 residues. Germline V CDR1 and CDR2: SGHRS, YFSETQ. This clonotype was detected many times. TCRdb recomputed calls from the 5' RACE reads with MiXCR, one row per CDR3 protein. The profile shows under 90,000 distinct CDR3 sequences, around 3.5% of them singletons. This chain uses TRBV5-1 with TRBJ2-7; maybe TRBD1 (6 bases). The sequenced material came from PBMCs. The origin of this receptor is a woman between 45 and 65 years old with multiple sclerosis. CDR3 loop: CASSLASARGPSYEQYF. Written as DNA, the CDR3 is TGCGCCAGCAGCTTGGCCTCTGCCAGGGGCCCGTCCTACGAGCAGTACTTC.